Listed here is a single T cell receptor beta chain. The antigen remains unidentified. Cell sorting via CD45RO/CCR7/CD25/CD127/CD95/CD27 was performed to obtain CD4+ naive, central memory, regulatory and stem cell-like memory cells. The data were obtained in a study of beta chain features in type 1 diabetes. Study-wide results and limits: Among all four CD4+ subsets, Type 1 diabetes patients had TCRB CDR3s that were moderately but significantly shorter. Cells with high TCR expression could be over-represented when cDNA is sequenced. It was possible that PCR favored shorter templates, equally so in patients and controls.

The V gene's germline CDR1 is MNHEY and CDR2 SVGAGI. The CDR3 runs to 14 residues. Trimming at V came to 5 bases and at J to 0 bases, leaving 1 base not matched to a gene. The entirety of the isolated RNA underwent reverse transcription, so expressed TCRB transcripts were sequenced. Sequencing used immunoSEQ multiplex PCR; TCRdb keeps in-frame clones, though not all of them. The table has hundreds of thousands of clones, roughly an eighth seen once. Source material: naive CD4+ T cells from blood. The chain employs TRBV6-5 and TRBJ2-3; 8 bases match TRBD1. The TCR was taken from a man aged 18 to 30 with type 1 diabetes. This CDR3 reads CASSRQGSTDTQYF. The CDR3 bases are TGTGCCAGCAGTAGACAGGGGAGCACAGATACGCAGTATTTT.